This record covers a single T cell receptor beta chain. What it binds is unknown. Assay used: immunoSEQ multiplex PCR; TCRdb lists only in-frame clones, some missing. The sample holds approximately 97,000 clones; about 90% are singletons and the top ten take 6% to 9%. CDR3 length: 10 residues. V lost 5 bases and J 4 bases, leaving 2 bases between the germline ends. The germline gives CDR1 SNHLY, CDR2 FYNNEI. The data are from a study of T cell responses to AZD1222 COVID-19 vaccine. Study at large: Timing groups of about 4 and about 12 weeks for second doses were pooled. Whole-study results and caveats: Repertoires in all cases were sampled only once the peak T cell response had passed. Reportedly, close to half of spike-specific TCRs are directed against unmutated variant regions.

The V and J genes are TRBV2 and TRBJ1-1; D is undetermined. The receptor was derived from an adult in good health. The sample consisted of peripheral blood, taken on day 0 of AZD1222 vaccination. The CDR3: CASSTTEAFF. The DNA for the CDR3 is TGTGCCAGCAGTACCACTGAAGCTTTCTTT.